The TCR beta chain described here comes from a study of shared clonotypes between healthy human individuals. Study at large: A donor's plate count was three for CD4 naive and three for CD4 memory; CD8 naive had two and CD8 memory one. Study findings and constraints: Around 5% was the fraction of naive CD4 clonotypes found shared across a few donors. The diversity represented, both genetic and in exposure history, was limited by few donors.

The trim removed 5 bases at V and 4 bases at J, leaving 8 bases unmatched. Germline CDR1 SGHTA, CDR2 FQGTGA. The CDR3 loop spans 14 amino acids. Subsets obtained from CD4+ cells comprised CD45RA+ naive and CD45RA-negative memory cells. As concerns this clone: The antigen is unknown.

The protocol was immunoSEQ multiplex PCR, while the TCRdb copy is restricted to in-frame clones and leaves out a portion. The sample contains 2 million to 3 million clones, 93% of which appear only once. This TCR was sampled from a man aged 18 to 30 in good health. Some clones in this sample may be carry-over from other donors' samples. Material for sequencing was naive CD4+ T cells from PBMCs. Subset defined: CD45RA+ positively selected. The genes are TRBV7-3 and TRBJ2-7; 7 positions match TRBD2. The CDR3 DNA reads as TGTGCCAGCAGCCTAGAAGGGACTACTTACGAGCAGTACTTC. Translation: CASSLEGTTYEQYF. Full variable domain (rest looked up from reference TRBV7-3 and TRBJ2-7): GAGVSQTPSNKVTEKGKYVELRCDPISGHTALYWYRQSLGQGPEFLIYFQGTGAADDSGLPNDRFFAVRPEGSVSTLKIQRTERGDSAVYLCASSLEGTTYEQYFGPGTRLTVT.